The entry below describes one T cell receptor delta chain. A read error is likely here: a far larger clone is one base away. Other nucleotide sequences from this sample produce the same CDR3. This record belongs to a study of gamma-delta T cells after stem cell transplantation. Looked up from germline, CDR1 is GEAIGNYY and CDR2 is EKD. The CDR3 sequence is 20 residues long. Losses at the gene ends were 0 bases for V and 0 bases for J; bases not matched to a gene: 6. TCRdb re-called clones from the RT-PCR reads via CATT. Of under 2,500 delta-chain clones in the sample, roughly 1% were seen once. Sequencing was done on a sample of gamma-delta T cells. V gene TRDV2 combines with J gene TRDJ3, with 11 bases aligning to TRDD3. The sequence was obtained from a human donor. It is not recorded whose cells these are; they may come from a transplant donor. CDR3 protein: CACDTVLGDTHSWDTRQMFF. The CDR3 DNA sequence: TGTGCCTGTGACACCGTGCTGGGGGATACTCACTCCTGGGACACCCGACAGATGTTTTTC.